The clone carrying this T cell receptor (beta chain) was detected many times. As the template, RNA transcripts were used to amplify TCR beta CDR3 regions. A first-round RT-PCR used HTBI primers, followed by a second-round multiplex PCR. MiXCR was run by TCRdb on the multiplex PCR reads, yielding one entry per CDR3 protein. The sample carries about 380,000 distinct CDR3 sequences, approximately 15% recorded once. The data originate from a study of Graves' ophthalmopathy and Graves' hyperthyroidism. The germline V and J ends were trimmed by 1 base and 7 bases, with 8 bases remaining between them. In germline, CDR1 is SGHDN, CDR2 FVKESK. The CDR3 totals 13 residues.

The TCR comes from a young woman with stable Graves' hyperthyroidism. The sequenced material came from peripheral blood. V is TRBV14 and J is TRBJ2-4, with D unclear. CDR3 nucleotide sequence: TGTGCCAGCAGCCAAGTCCCCGGGAACATTCAGTACTTC. Protein: CASSQVPGNIQYF. Together with reference TRBV14 and TRBJ2-4, the CDR3 gives the full variable domain: EAGVTQFPSHSVIEKGQTVTLRCDPISGHDNLYWYRRVMGKEIKFLLHFVKESKQDESGMPNNRFLAERTGGTYSTLKVQPAELEDSGVYFCASSQVPGNIQYFGAGTRLSVL.